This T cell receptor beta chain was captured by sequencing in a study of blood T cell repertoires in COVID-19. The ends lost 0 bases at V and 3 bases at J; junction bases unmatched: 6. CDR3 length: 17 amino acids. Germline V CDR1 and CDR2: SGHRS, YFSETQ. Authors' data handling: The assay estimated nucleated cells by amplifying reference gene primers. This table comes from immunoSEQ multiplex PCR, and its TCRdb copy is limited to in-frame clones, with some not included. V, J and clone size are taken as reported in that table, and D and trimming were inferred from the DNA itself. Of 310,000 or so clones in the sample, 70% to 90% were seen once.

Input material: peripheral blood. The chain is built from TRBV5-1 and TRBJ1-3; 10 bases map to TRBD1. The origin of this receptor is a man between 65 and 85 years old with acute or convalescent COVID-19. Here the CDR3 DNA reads TGCGCCAGCAGCTTGGAGACAGGGGGCTTAGGTGGAAACACCATATATTTT. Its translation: CASSLETGGLGGNTIYF.